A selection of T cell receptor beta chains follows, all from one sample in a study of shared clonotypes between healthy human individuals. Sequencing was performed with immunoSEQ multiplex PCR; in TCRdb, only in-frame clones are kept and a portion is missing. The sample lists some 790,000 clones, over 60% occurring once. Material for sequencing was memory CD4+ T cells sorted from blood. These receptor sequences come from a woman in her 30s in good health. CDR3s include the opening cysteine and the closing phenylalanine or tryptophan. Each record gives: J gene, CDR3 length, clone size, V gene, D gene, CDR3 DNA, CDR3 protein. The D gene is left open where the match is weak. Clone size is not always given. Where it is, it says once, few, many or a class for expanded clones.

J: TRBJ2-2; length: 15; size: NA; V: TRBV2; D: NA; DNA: TGTGCCAGCAGGAGACAGCAGGAGAGGGCCGGGGAGCTGTTTTTT; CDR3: CASRRQQERAGELFF
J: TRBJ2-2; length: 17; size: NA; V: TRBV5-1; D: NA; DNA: TGCGCCAGCAGCCTGAACCCGGACAGAAGGAACACCGGGGAGCTGTTTTTT; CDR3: CASSLNPDRRNTGELFF
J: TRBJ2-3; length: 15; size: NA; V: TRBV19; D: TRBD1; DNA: TGTGCCAGTAGGGGGGCGAGGGGGCGGATCGATACGCAGTATTTT; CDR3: CASRGARGRIDTQYF
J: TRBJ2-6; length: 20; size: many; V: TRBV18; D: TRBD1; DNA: TGTGCCAGCTCACCTATTAACCATCGGGACAGCCCCTCTGGGGCCAACGTCCTGACTTTC; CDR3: CASSPINHRDSPSGANVLTF
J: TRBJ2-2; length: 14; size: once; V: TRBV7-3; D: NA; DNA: TGTGCCAGCAGCTCCGGACTCTTGACCGGGGAGCTGTTTTTT; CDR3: CASSSGLLTGELFF
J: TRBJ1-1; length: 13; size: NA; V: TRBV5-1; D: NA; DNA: TGCGCCAGCAGCTTCGAATCACCCACTGAAGCTTTCTTT; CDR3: CASSFESPTEAFF
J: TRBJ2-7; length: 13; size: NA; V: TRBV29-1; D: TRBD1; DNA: TGCAGCGTCCGGATGACAGGGACCTACGAGCAGTACTTC; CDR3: CSVRMTGTYEQYF
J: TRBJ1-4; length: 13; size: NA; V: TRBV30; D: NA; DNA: TGTGCCTGGACCTCCACGACTAATGAAAAACTGTTTTTT; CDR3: CAWTSTTNEKLFF
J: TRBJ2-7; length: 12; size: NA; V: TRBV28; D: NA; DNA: TGTGCCAGCAGTTTAGGCAGCTACGAGCAGTACTTC; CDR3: CASSLGSYEQYF
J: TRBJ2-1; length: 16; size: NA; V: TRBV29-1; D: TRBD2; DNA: TGCAGCGTTGAAGATGAAAGCGGGAGCGGATGGAATGAGCAGTTCTTC; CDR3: CSVEDESGSGWNEQFF
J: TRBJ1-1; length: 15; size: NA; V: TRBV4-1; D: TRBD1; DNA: TGCGCCAGCAGCCACAGACAGGGTAAGGAGGGTGAAGCTTTCTTT; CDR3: CASSHRQGKEGEAFF
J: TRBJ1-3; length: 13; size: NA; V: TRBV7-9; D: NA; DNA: TGTGCCACCCGGTTACTCTCTGGAAACACCATATATTTT; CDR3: CATRLLSGNTIYF
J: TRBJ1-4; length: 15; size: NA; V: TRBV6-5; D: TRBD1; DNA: TGTGCCAGCAGACGACAGGGGTTGGTTGGTGAAAAACTGTTTTTT; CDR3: CASRRQGLVGEKLFF
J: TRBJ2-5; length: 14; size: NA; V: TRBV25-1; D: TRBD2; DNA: TGTGCCAGCAGTGGTCGGGGAGGGAAAGAGACCCAGTACTTC; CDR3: CASSGRGGKETQYF
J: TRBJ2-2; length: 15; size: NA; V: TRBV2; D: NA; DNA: TGTGCCAGCATGTTTGTGTCAGGGGGGACCGGGGAGCTGTTTTTT; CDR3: CASMFVSGGTGELFF
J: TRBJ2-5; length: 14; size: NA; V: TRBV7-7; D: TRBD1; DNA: TGTGCCAGCAGCCAGACAGGGGGCATGGAGACCCAGTACTTC; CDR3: CASSQTGGMETQYF
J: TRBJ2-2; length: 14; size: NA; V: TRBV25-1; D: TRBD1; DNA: TGTGCCAGCAGTGGATACAGGGGAACCGGGGAGCTGTTTTTT; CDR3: CASSGYRGTGELFF
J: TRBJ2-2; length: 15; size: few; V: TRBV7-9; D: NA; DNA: TGTGCCAGCAGCTTAACTGGCATCAGCACCGGGGAGCTGTTTTTT; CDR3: CASSLTGISTGELFF
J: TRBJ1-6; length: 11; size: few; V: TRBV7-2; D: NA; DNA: TGTGCCAGCAGCTTAGATTCACCCCTCCACTTT; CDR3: CASSLDSPLHF
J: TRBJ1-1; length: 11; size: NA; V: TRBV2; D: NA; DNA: TGTGCCAGCAGGACCTCCACTGAAGCTTTCTTT; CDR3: CASRTSTEAFF
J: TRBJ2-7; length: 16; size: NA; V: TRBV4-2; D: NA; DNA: TGTGCCAGCAGCCAGGGGACGGGACTTACCTCCTACGAGCAGTACTTC; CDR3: CASSQGTGLTSYEQYF
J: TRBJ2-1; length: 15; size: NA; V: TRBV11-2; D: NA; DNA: TGTGCCAGCAGCTTGGGCGGTAGCTCCTACAATGAGCAGTTCTTC; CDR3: CASSLGGSSYNEQFF
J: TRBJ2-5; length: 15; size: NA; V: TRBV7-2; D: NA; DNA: TGTGCCAGCAGCTTACCCAGCGCCCAACAAGAGACCCAGTACTTC; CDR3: CASSLPSAQQETQYF
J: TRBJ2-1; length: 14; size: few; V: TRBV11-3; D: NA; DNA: TGTGCCAGCAGCTTAGTTGGGCAGGGCGATGAGCAGTTCTTC; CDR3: CASSLVGQGDEQFF
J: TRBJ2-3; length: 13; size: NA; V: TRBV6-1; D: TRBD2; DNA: TGTGCCAGCAGTGAATGGACTAGTCGCACGCAGTATTTT; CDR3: CASSEWTSRTQYF
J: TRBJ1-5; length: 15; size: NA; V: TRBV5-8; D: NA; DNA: TGTGCCAGCAGCTCGATAAGTAGGAGCAATCAGCCCCAGCATTTT; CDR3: CASSSISRSNQPQHF
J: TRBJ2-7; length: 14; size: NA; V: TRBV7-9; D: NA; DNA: TGTGCCAGCATGCCATTGGACAGATCCAACGAGCAGTACTTC; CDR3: CASMPLDRSNEQYF
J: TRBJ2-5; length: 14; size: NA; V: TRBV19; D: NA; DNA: TGTGCCAGTAGTATAGGTCCAGGTCAAGAGACCCAGTACTTC; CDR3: CASSIGPGQETQYF
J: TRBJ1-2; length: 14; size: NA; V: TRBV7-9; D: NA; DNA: TGTGCCAGTGAAGAATTCACAGGGAACTATGGCTACACCTTC; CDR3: CASEEFTGNYGYTF
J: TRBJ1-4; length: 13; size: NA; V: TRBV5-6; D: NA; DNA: TGTGCCAGCAACCAAAGGGGGAGTGAAAAACTGTTTTTT; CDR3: CASNQRGSEKLFF
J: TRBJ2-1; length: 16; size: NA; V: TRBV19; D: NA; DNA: TGTGCCAGTAGTACACTAGGCGGGACACTAGACAATGAGCAGTTCTTC; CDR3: CASSTLGGTLDNEQFF
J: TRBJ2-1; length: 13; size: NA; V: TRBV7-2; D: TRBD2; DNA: TGTGCCAGCAGCCTAGGGACTACCGATGAGCAGTTCTTC; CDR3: CASSLGTTDEQFF
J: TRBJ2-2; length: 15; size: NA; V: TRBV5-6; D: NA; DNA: TGTGCCAGCAGCTTGCGCGGAGGGGTCACCGGGGAGCTGTTTTTT; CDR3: CASSLRGGVTGELFF
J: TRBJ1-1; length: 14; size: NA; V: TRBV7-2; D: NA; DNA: TGTGCCAGCAGCTTACACCCGGGGAACACTGAAGCTTTCTTT; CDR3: CASSLHPGNTEAFF
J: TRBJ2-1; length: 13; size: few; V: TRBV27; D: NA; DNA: TGTGCCAGCAGCCTGGGGCGGCACAATGAGCAGTTCTTC; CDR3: CASSLGRHNEQFF
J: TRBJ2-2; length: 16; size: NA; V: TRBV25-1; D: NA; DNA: TGTGCCAGCAGTGAAGAGACTACTCAATTCTCCGGGGAGCTGTTTTTT; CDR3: CASSEETTQFSGELFF
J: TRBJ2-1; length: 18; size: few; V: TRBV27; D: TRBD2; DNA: TGTGCCAGCAGCTTCCATCCGGGACTAGGCAGTCGACACAATGAGCAGTTCTTC; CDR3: CASSFHPGLGSRHNEQFF
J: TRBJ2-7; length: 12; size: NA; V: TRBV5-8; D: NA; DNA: TGTGCCAGCAGCTTATTCGACTACGAGCAGTACTTC; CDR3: CASSLFDYEQYF
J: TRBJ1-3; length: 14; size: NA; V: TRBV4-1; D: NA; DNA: TGCGCCAGCAGCCAAGATCTTCGAGGGTCCACCATATATTTT; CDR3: CASSQDLRGSTIYF
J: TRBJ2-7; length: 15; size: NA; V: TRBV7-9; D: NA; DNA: TGTGCCAGCAGCACGACAGGTCTGAGCTCCTACGAGCAGTACTTC; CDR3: CASSTTGLSSYEQYF
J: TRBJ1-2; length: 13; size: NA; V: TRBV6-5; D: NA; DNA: TGTGCCAGCAGACCTCGGGAGATGAATGGCTACACCTTC; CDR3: CASRPREMNGYTF